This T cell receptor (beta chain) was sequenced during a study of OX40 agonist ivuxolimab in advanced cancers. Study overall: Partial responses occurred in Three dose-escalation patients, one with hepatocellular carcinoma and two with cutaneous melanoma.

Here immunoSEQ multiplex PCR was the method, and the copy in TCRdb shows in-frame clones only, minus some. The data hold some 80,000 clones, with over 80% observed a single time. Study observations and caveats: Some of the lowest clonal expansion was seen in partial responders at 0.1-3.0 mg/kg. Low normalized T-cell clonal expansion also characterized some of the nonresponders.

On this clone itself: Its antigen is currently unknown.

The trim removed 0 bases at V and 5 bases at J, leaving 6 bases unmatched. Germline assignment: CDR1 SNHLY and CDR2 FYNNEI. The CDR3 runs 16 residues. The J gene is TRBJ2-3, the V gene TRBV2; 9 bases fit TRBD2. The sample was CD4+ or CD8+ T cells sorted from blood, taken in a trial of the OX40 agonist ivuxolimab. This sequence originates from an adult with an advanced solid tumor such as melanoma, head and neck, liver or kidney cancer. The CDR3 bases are TGTGCCAGCAGTGAAGCCCAGCGGGGGGATGGAGATACGCAGTATTTT. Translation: CASSEAQRGDGDTQYF.